This T cell receptor beta chain was identified in a study of blood T cell repertoires in COVID-19. Across the study: Spain, Italy and the United States supplied samples that represented acute and convalescent COVID-19. PBMCs, B-cell-depleted T cells, or T cells provided the cDNA or gDNA that made up the material.

Trimming took off 6 bases at V and 2 bases at J, with 10 bases between the two ends. Germline-derived CDR1 and CDR2 are MRHNA and SNTAGT. CDR3 length: 13 residues. Repertoires were generated with immunoSEQ multiplex PCR, while TCRdb's copy carries only in-frame clones and drops some. The table includes 90,000 or so clones, about nine tenths detected once. There are a few counts of this clone. Recruited during active infection, patients (from Seattle) were subsequently followed longitudinally. This TCR was recovered from a man in his sixties with COVID-19, enrolled during active disease. The chain uses TRBV6-4 and TRBJ1-2; TRBD1 might be the D (6 bases). The sequenced sample was peripheral blood. The CDR3 sequence is CASRQGRNYGYTF. The CDR3 coding sequence is TGTGCCAGCAGACAGGGACGGAACTATGGCTACACCTTC.